The next 8 T cell receptor beta chains were all read from a single sample in a study of T-cell reconstitution after alpha-beta-depleted transplantation in children. The authors prepared the TCRbeta library with unique molecular identifiers. TCRdb reanalysed the PCR reads using MiXCR and keeps one entry per CDR3 protein. The sample carries around 490,000 distinct CDR3 sequences, about an eighth recorded once. Sequencing used PBMCs, mostly from graft donor cells, obtained 180 days after TCRalphabeta/CD19-depleted stem cell transplant. Source of these receptors: a female patient under 10 years old who had a stem cell transplant for aplastic anemia, so the T cells may come from the graft donor.

This chain connects TRBV24-1 to TRBJ2-5; 7 bases align to TRBD1. The germline V gene has CDR1 KGHDR and CDR2 SFDVKD. V lost 3 bases, J lost 2 bases, and 5 bases stayed unmatched. The length of the CDR3 is 15 residues. The CDR3 DNA reads as TGTGCCACCAGTGATAACAGGGGATTTCAAGAGACCCAGTACTTC. Its translation: CATSDNRGFQETQYF.

V gene TRBV7-3 combines with J gene TRBJ2-2; D is unclear. Germline loops: CDR1 SGHTA, CDR2 FQGTGA. V lost 4 bases and J lost 7, with 10 bases in between. The CDR3 covers 13 residues. The CDR3 region is CASSSVSIGELFF. The CDR3 DNA sequence: TGTGCCAGCAGCTCCGTATCGATCGGGGAGCTGTTTTTT.

This rearrangement joins TRBV7-2 to TRBJ2-2, with TRBD2 as a possible D gene (6 bases). The germline gives CDR1 SGHTA, CDR2 FQGNSA. CDR3 size: 14 residues. V was pared by 4 bases and J by 0 bases, with 6 bases between. The CDR3 sequence is CASSSGANTGELFF. The CDR3 bases are TGTGCCAGCAGCTCGGGGGCGAACACCGGGGAGCTGTTTTTT.

This clonotype was recorded a few times. The CDR3 reads CASSSLLTRWLNTEAFF. CDR3 sequence (DNA): TGTGCCAGCAGCAGTCTCTTGACAAGGTGGTTGAACACTGAAGCTTTCTTT. The V and J genes are TRBV27 and TRBJ1-1; no definite D call. V was shortened by 6 bases and J by 0 bases, with 20 bases between the two germline ends. Germline V CDR1 and CDR2: MNHEY, SMNVEV (reference sequence). The CDR3 has 17 residues.

The gene calls are TRBV29-1 and TRBJ1-5; 9 bases are a match to TRBD1. The CDR3 loop spans 15 amino acids. With V trimmed by 5 bases and J by 4 bases, 9 bases remained unmatched. Germline CDR1 and CDR2: SQVTM and ANQGSEA. The CDR3 bases are TGCAGCGTTACTACCGGGACAGGGAGAAATCAGCCCCAGCATTTT. Its translation: CSVTTGTGRNQPQHF.

This clonotype was seen many times. The DNA for the CDR3 is TGTGCCAGCAGTTCCCCTATTCGCTACAATGAGCAGTTCTTC. This encodes CASSSPIRYNEQFF. The chain links TRBV12-3 or TRBV12-4 to TRBJ2-1, with no clear D. The CDR3 contains 14 residues. Deletions cut 4 bases from V and 3 bases from J, with 10 bases between.

This clonotype was detected a few times. The V gene is TRBV12-3 or TRBV12-4, the J gene TRBJ1-3; possibly TRBD1 for D (5 bases). CDR3 length: 15 residues. V lost 8 bases to trimming and J lost 3 bases, with 17 bases between them. The chain's CDR3 is CASPLWGGGGNTIYF. The CDR3 nucleotides read TGTGCCAGCCCTCTGTGGGGGGGAGGTGGAAACACCATATATTTT.

This clonotype has just a few counts. The chain recombines TRBV27 with TRBJ1-4, with D uncertain. CDR3 length equals 13 residues. V was pared by 6 bases and J by 8 bases, with 13 bases between. Per germline, CDR1 MNHEY and CDR2 SMNVEV (reference sequence). The CDR3 DNA reads as TGTGCCAGCAGCTCAGGAGTTATCGAAAAACTGTTTTTT. Translated, it gives CASSSGVIEKLFF.